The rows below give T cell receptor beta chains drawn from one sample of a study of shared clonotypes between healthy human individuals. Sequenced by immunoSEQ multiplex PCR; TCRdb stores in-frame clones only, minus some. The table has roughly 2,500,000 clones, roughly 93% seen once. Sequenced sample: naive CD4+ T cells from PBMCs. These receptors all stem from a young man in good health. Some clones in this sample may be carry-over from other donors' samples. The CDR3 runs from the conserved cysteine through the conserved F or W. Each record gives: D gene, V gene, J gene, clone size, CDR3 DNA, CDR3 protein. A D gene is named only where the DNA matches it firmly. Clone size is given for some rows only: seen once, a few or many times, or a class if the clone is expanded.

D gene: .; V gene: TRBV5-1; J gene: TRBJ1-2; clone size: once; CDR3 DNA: TGCGCCAGCAGCTTGATGGGATTGCGGGGGCTTGGCTACACCTTC; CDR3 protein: CASSLMGLRGLGYTF
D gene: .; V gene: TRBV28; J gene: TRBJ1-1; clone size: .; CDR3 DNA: TGTGCCAGCAGTTTCAGTGGATATCGGAACACTGAAGCTTTCTTT; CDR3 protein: CASSFSGYRNTEAFF
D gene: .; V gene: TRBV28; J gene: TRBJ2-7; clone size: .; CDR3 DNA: TGTGCCAGCAGTTCCCCGGGTGGCACCTACGAGCAGTACTTC; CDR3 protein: CASSSPGGTYEQYF
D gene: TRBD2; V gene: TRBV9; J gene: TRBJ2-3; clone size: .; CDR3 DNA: TGTGCCAGCAGTAAGGGACTAGCGGGAGGGAGGGGACTGGGCACAGATACGCAGTATTTT; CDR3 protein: CASSKGLAGGRGLGTDTQYF
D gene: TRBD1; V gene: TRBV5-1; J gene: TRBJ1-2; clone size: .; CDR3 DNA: TGCGCCAGCAGCCCCAGGGGGGTCCAAGCTAACTATGGCTACACCTTC; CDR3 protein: CASSPRGVQANYGYTF
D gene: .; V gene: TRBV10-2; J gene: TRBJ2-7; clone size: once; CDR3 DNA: TGCGCCAGCAGTGGGACACTCTACGAGCAGTACTTC; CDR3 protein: CASSGTLYEQYF
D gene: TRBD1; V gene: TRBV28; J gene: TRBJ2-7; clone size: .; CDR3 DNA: TGTGCCAGCAGTCCTAGGACAGGGGGCTCCTACGAGCAGTACTTC; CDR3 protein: CASSPRTGGSYEQYF
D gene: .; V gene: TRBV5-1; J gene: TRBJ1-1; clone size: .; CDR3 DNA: TGCGCCAGCAGCTTGGGGTCTGGGGCAGGAGCTGAAGCTTTCTTT; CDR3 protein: CASSLGSGAGAEAFF
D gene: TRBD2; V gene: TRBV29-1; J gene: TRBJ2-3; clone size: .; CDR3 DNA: TGCAGCGCCGAGGGGACTAGCGGCACAGATACGCAGTATTTT; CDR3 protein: CSAEGTSGTDTQYF
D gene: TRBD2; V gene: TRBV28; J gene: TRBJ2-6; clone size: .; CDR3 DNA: TGTGCCAGCAGTTTCAGAGGACTAGCGGGAGTCTCTGGGGCCAACGTCCTGACTTTC; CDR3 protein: CASSFRGLAGVSGANVLTF
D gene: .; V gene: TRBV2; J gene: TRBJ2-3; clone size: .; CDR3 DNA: TGTGCCAGCAGTTGGACAACTAGCACAGATACGCAGTATTTT; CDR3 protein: CASSWTTSTDTQYF
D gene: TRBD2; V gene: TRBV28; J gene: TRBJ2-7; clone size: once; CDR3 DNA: TGTGCCAGCAGAAATAGCGGGGGATCCTACGAGCAGTACTTC; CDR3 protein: CASRNSGGSYEQYF
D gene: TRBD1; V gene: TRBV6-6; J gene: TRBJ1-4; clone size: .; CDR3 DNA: TGTGCCAGCAGGGCCGGGACAGGGAACGAAAAACTGTTTTTT; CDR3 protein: CASRAGTGNEKLFF
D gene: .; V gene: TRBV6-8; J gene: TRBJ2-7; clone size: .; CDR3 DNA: TGTGCCAGCAGTTCCCCGAGGGCTCGCTCCTACGAGCAGTACTTC; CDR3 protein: CASSSPRARSYEQYF
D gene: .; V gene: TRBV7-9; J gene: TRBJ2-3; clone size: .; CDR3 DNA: TGTGCCAGCAGCTTGTCCGATACGCAGTATTTT; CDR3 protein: CASSLSDTQYF
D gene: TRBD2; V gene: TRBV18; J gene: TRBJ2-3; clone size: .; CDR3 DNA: TGTGCCAGCTTCCCGGGAGGAGATACGCAGTATTTT; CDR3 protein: CASFPGGDTQYF
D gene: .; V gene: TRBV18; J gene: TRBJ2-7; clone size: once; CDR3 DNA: TGTGCCAGCTCACCTGAAAACAGATTCTACGAGCAGTACTTC; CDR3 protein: CASSPENRFYEQYF
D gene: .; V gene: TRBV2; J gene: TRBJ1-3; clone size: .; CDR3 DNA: TGTGCCAGCAGTGAATACTCCTCCCGCGGAGGAAACACCATATATTTT; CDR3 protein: CASSEYSSRGGNTIYF
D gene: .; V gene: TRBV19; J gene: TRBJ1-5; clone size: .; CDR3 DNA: TGTGCCAGTAGTAGTCCCAGGGTCGGTCAGCCCCAGCATTTT; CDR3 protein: CASSSPRVGQPQHF
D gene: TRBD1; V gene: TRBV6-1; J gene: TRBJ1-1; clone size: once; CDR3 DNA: TGTGCCAGCAGTGACCAGGGGGGAAACACTGAAGCTTTCTTT; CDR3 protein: CASSDQGGNTEAFF
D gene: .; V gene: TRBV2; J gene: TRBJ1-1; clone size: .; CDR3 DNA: TGTGCCAGCAGTCCTGAGGGGGGCGGCACTGAAGCTTTCTTT; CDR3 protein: CASSPEGGGTEAFF
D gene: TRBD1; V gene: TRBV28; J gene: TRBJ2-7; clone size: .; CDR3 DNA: TGTGCCAGCAGAGGTAGGGGGCACGAGCAGTACTTC; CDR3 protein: CASRGRGHEQYF
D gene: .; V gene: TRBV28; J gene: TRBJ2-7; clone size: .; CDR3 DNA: TGTGCCAGCATCCCTCCTGGACGGACTTCCTACGAGCAGTACTTC; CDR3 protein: CASIPPGRTSYEQYF
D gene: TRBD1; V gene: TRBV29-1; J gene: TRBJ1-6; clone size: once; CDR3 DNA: TGCAGCGTTGAAGAGACAGGGTCAGGATCACCCCTCCACTTT; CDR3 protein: CSVEETGSGSPLHF
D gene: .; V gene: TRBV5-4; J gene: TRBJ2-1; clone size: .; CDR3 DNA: TGTGCCAGCAGCTTTCTGGTCGATGAGCAGTTCTTC; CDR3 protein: CASSFLVDEQFF
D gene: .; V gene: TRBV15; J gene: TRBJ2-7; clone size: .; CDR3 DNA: TGTGCCACCAGCAGAGTGTACGGAGTAGGAGAGCAGTACTTC; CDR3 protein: CATSRVYGVGEQYF
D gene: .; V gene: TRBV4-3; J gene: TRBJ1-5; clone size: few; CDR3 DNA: TGCGCCAGCAGCCAAGATCGGGGTCAGCCCCAGCATTTT; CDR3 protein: CASSQDRGQPQHF
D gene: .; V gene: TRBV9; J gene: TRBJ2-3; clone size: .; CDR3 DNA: TGTGCCAGCAGCTCAGCCGGGGGCAGGCCAGATACGCAGTATTTT; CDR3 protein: CASSSAGGRPDTQYF
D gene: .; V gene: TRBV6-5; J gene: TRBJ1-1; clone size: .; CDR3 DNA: TGTGCCAGCCGCCTCGGCGGGCACACTGAAGCTTTCTTT; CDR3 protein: CASRLGGHTEAFF
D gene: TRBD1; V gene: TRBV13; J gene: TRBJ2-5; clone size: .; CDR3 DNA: TGTGCCAGCAGCTTCAGGGGGCCGTGGGAGACCCAGTACTTC; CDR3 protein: CASSFRGPWETQYF
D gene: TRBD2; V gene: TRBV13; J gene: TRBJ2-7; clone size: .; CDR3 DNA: TGTGCCAGCAGTTCCAATCTAGCGGGATTCTACGAGCAGTACTTC; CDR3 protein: CASSSNLAGFYEQYF
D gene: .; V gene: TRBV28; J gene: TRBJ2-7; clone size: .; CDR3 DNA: TGTGCCAGCAGTTTGCAGGGGCACTACGAGCAGTACTTC; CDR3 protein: CASSLQGHYEQYF
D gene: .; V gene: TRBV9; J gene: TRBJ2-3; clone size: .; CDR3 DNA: TGTGCCAGCAGCGGGAATAACACAGATACGCAGTATTTT; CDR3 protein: CASSGNNTDTQYF
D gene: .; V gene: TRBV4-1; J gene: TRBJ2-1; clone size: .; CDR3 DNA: TGCGCCAGCAGCCAAGATCTTCTGATCAGGGATCCCCATGAGCAGTTCTTC; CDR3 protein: CASSQDLLIRDPHEQFF
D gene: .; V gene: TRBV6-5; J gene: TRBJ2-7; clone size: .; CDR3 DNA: TGTGCCAGCAGTTACTCGAGCGCGCGGGGCTCCTACGAGCAGTACTTC; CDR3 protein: CASSYSSARGSYEQYF
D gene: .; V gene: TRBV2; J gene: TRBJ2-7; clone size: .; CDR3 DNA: TGTGCCAGCAGTGGGAGGAGCTACGAGCAGTACTTC; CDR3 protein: CASSGRSYEQYF
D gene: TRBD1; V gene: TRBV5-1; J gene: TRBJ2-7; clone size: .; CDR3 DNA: TGCGCCAGCAGCCTAGGAGGACAGGGGACCTACGAGCAGTACTTC; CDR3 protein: CASSLGGQGTYEQYF
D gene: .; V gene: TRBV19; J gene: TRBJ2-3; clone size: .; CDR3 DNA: TGTGCCAGTAGCTGGTCGGGGAGAAGAAGTCCAGATACGCAGTATTTT; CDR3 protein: CASSWSGRRSPDTQYF
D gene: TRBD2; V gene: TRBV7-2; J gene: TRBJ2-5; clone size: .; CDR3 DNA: TGTGCCAGCAGCGGAATAGCGGGAGGCTCGGGGGAGACCCAGTACTTC; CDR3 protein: CASSGIAGGSGETQYF
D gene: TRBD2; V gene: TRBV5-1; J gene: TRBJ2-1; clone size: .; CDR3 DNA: TGCGCCAGCAGCTTGACCGGACTAGTCTACAATGAGCAGTTCTTC; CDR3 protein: CASSLTGLVYNEQFF
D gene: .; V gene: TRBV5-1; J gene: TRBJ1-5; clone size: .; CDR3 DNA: TGCGCCAGCAGCTTAACTGGGACTTTTAATCAGCCCCAGCATTTT; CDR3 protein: CASSLTGTFNQPQHF
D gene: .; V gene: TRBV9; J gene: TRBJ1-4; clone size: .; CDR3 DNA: TGTGCCAGCTCGTCGAGCAGGGAAGGTGAAAAACTGTTTTTT; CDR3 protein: CASSSSREGEKLFF
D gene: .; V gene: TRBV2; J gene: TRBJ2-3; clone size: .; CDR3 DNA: TGTGCCAGCAGTAAGGATCGCAGCACAGATACGCAGTATTTT; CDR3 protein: CASSKDRSTDTQYF
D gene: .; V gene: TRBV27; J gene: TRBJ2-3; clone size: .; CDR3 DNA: TGTGCCAGCAGTGGTCCTAGCCGACAGAGCGATACGCAGTATTTT; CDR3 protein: CASSGPSRQSDTQYF
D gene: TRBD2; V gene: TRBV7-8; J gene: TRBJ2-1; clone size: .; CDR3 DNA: TGTGCCAGCAGCTTAGGGGCCGTAGCGGGAGGGTACAATGAGCAGTTCTTC; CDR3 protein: CASSLGAVAGGYNEQFF
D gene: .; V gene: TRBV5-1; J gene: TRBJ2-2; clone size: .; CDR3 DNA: TGCGCCACCTCGAGGGCCCTGGGGTCCGGGGAGCTGTTTTTT; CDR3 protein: CATSRALGSGELFF
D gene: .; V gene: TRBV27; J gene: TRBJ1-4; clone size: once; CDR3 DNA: TGTGCCAGCAGTCAGGGGACAACTAATGAAAAACTGTTTTTT; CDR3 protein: CASSQGTTNEKLFF
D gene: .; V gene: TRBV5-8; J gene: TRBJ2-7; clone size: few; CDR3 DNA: TGTGCCAGCAGCTCGGACGGCTACGAGCAGTACTTC; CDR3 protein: CASSSDGYEQYF
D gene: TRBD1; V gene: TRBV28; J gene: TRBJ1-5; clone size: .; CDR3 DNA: TGTGCCAGCACCCTAACAGGGGGAGAGAGTCAGCCCCAGCATTTT; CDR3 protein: CASTLTGGESQPQHF
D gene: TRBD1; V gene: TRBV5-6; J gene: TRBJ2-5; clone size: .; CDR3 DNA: TGTGCCAGCAGCCCGACAGGGTTACCGGAGACCCAGTACTTC; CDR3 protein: CASSPTGLPETQYF
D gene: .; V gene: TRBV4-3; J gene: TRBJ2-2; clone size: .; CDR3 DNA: TGCGCCAGCAGCCAAAGGTGGACCGGGGAGCTGTTTTTT; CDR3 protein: CASSQRWTGELFF
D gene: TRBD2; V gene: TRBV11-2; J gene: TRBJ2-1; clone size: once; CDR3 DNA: TGTGCCAGCAGCTTCGGGACCGGGGGGGTCAATGAGCAGTTCTTC; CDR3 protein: CASSFGTGGVNEQFF
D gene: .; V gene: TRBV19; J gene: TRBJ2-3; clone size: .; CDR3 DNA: TGTGCCACCCGTACAGGAATTAGCACAGATACGCAGTATTTT; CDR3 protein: CATRTGISTDTQYF
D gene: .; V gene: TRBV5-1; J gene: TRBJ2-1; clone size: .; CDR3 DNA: TGCGCCAGCAGCTTGGACCGCAGGGAAAATGAGCAGTTCTTC; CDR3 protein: CASSLDRRENEQFF
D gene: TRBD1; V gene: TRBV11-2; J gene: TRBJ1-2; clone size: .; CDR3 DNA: TGTGCCAGCAGCTTATACAGGGGATTTTTAACGTATGGCTACACCTTC; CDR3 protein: CASSLYRGFLTYGYTF
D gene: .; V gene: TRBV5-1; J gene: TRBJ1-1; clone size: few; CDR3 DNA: TGCGCCAGCAGCATGGGTGGAGGGGATGCTTTCTTT; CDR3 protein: CASSMGGGDAFF
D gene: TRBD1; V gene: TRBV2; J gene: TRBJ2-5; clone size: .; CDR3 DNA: TGTGCCATTTCGGACAGGGGAGAGACCCAGTACTTC; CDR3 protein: CAISDRGETQYF
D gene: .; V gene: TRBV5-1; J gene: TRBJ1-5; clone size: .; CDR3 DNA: TGCGCCCCCGTTGTAGAGGGGAGCGGACAGCCCCAGCATTTT; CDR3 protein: CAPVVEGSGQPQHF